This T cell receptor beta chain was captured by sequencing in a study of Ad26.COV2.S vaccination and SARS-CoV-2 variants. Study-wide context: Recipients of Ad26.COV2.S got it intramuscularly, once or twice 56 days apart.

Treatment specified: some 20 received Ad26.COV2.S at low or high dose, single or two shots; about 5 received placebo; per-sample allocation not given. All samples were drawn on day 63, counting from the first vaccine or placebo injection. The sample came from a Boston adult aged 18-55 years. CDR1 and CDR2 from the germline V gene are SGHTA and FQGNSA. The CDR3 loop spans 15 amino acids. Losses at the gene ends were 5 bases for V and 3 bases for J; bases not matched to a gene: 3. Libraries were prepared by immunoSEQ multiplex PCR; TCRdb keeps only in-frame clonotypes and omits some of them. The sample has roughly 420,000 clones; approximately 87% are singletons.

This specimen was peripheral blood, taken in a trial of Ad26.COV2.S vaccine versus placebo. The rearrangement uses TRBV7-2 and TRBJ2-2, with TRBD1 matching 10 bases. The sequence was obtained from a person aged 18-65 years who received the Ad26.COV2.S COVID-19 vaccine or a placebo. Here the CDR3 DNA reads TGTGCCAGCAGCCATGGACAGGGGGACACCGGGGAGCTGTTTTTT. Translating gives CASSHGQGDTGELFF.